This is a list of T cell receptor beta chains from one sample in a study of T cells in Graves' hyperthyroidism and ophthalmopathy. Via MiXCR, TCRdb re-called the multiplex PCR reads, giving one row per CDR3 protein. The table lists 350,000 to 400,000 distinct CDR3 sequences, about a fifth of them singletons. Specimen: blood. All receptors derive from a woman aged 18-35 years with Graves' hyperthyroidism. Each CDR3 is given with its conserved first and last residue. The D gene is left open where the match is weak. A clone size is listed for some rows: how often the clone was seen (once, few, many), or a class if it is expanded.

d_gene: .; abundance: many; len: 13; j_gene: TRBJ1-5; v_gene: TRBV5-1; CDR3nt: TGCGCCAGCAGCTTTGACGGGAATCAGCCCCAGCATTTT; CDR3aa: CASSFDGNQPQHF
d_gene: .; abundance: many; len: 9; j_gene: TRBJ1-1; v_gene: TRBV27; CDR3nt: TGTGCCAGCAGTTTACGAGCTTTCTTT; CDR3aa: CASSLRAFF
d_gene: .; abundance: many; len: 13; j_gene: TRBJ2-2; v_gene: TRBV10-1; CDR3nt: TGCGCCAGCACGGGGGTCAACACCGGGGAGCTGTTTTTT; CDR3aa: CASTGVNTGELFF
d_gene: .; abundance: many; len: 17; j_gene: TRBJ1-1; v_gene: TRBV6-5; CDR3nt: TGTGCCAGCAGTTACTCGATAAGGGGTGTGTATGGCACTGAAGCTTTCTTT; CDR3aa: CASSYSIRGVYGTEAFF
d_gene: .; abundance: many; len: 14; j_gene: TRBJ1-2; v_gene: TRBV5-1; CDR3nt: TGCGCCAGCAGCCGGACCAGGGGCAACTATGGCTACACCTTC; CDR3aa: CASSRTRGNYGYTF
d_gene: .; abundance: .; len: 14; j_gene: TRBJ2-7; v_gene: TRBV7-2; CDR3nt: TGTGCCAGCAGCTTACCCTTGGTGTCCTACGAGCAGTACTTC; CDR3aa: CASSLPLVSYEQYF
d_gene: TRBD1; abundance: many; len: 13; j_gene: TRBJ1-1; v_gene: TRBV28; CDR3nt: TGTGCCAGCAGCCCGGGACAGGGGGGCGAAGCTTTCTTT; CDR3aa: CASSPGQGGEAFF
d_gene: .; abundance: .; len: 12; j_gene: TRBJ1-2; v_gene: TRBV30; CDR3nt: TGCAGCGCCAACACAGGAAACTATGGCTACACCTTC; CDR3aa: CSANTGNYGYTF
d_gene: .; abundance: many; len: 15; j_gene: TRBJ1-1; v_gene: TRBV7-8; CDR3nt: TGTGCCAGCAGCTTAGTTCGGTGGCGGATTACTGAAGCTTTCTTT; CDR3aa: CASSLVRWRITEAFF
d_gene: TRBD2; abundance: many; len: 17; j_gene: TRBJ2-2; v_gene: TRBV5-1; CDR3nt: TGCGCCAGCAGCTTGGACCCGGGACTAGCGCTGGCCGGGGAGCTGTTTTTT; CDR3aa: CASSLDPGLALAGELFF
d_gene: .; abundance: .; len: 14; j_gene: TRBJ2-5; v_gene: TRBV24-1; CDR3nt: TGTGCCACCAGTGACTCGTACGGACAAGAGACCCAGTACTTC; CDR3aa: CATSDSYGQETQYF
d_gene: .; abundance: many; len: 12; j_gene: TRBJ2-5; v_gene: TRBV11-1; CDR3nt: TGTGCCAGCAGCGGCCCCCAAGAGACCCAGTACTTC; CDR3aa: CASSGPQETQYF